The 17 T cell receptor beta chains reported below all come from one sample, sequenced in a study of vaccination effects on CD4 cells after COVID-19 (dated 2022 in TCRdb). In the ViraFEST assay, PBMC were stimulated with viral peptide pools, and TCR sequencing was then used to find antigen-specific CD4+ T cell clonotypes based on their expansion. After more than 9 days of culture, CD4+ T cells were isolated with the EasySep CD4+ T cell isolation kit. Negative nucleocapsid antibody results before and after vaccination confirmed that the healthy vaccine recipients had no prior SARS-CoV-2 infection. Receptors were amplified or captured by the immunoSEQ multiplex PCR assay. The clones in this table, taken by TCRdb from immuneACCESS, are in-frame only. Not every clone is retained; where verified, under half of the shortfall comes from an unresolved V gene, and the cause of the rest is unknown. Here the sample has about 43,000 clones; around three quarters occur a single time. The ten largest account for 10% to 13% of the sample.

These TCRs are of unknown antigen specificity. The source was CD4+ T cells from PBMCs cultured with SARS-CoV-2 spike peptides, collected before COVID-19 vaccination. The cell subset or site tag for this specimen amounts to: SARS-CoV-2 spike overlapping peptide pool stimulation. Source of these receptors: a human donor who received a COVID-19 vaccine.

CDR3 protein: CASSQVSDGHTDTQYF. The CDR3, as DNA: TGCGCCAGCAGCCAAGTTTCGGACGGCCACACAGATACGCAGTATTTT. V usage is TRBV4-3 and J usage is TRBJ2-3; no reliable D call. CDR1 and CDR2 (germline): LGHNA, YSLEER. Trimming shortened V by 1 base and J by 2 bases, and 13 bases separated the two germline ends. CDR3 size: 16 residues.

The rearrangement links TRBV9 to TRBJ2-1, with D perhaps given as TRBD1 or TRBD2 (5 bases each). V was shortened by 3 bases and J by 9 bases, with 16 bases between the two germline ends. CDR3 length equals 14 residues. The V gene's germline CDR1 is SGDLS and CDR2 YYNGEE. The DNA for the CDR3 is TGTGCCAGCAGCGGTTTGGGGGTGGGTAGTGAGCAGTTCTTC. It encodes CASSGLGVGSEQFF.

The chain carries TRBV5-1 and TRBJ2-3; no definite D call. Trimming cost V 0 bases and J 4 bases, with 3 bases left between them. The germline V gene encodes CDR1 SGHRS and CDR2 YFSETQ. The CDR3 has 12 amino acids. The CDR3 sequence: CASSLVSDTQYF. The CDR3 DNA is TGCGCCAGCAGCTTGGTCTCAGATACGCAGTATTTT.

V usage is TRBV2 and J usage is TRBJ1-1, with TRBD1 identical over 8 bases. Germline trimming cut 5 bases from V and 6 bases from J; bases unmatched to any gene: 5. Germline CDR1 and CDR2: SNHLY and FYNNEI. CDR3 length equals 13 residues. CDR3 nucleotides: TGTGCCAGCAGTCGGGAGACAGGGGCTGAAGCTTTCTTT. Its protein product is CASSRETGAEAFF. Filled out from reference TRBV2 and TRBJ1-1, the complete variable domain reads EPEVTQTPSHQVTQMGQEVILRCVPISNHLYFYWYRQILGQKVEFLVSFYNNEISEKSEIFDDQFSVERPDGSNFTLKIRSTKLEDSAMYFCASSRETGAEAFFGQGTRLTVV.

V is TRBV6-2 or TRBV6-3 and J is TRBJ2-1; 8 nucleotides line up with TRBD2. Per germline, CDR1 MNHEY and CDR2 SVGEGT. This CDR3 is built from 15 residues. The CDR3 coding sequence is TGTGCTACCAGTTACCATTCGGGGGGGGACAATGAGCAGTTCTTC. It specifies CATSYHSGGDNEQFF.

This chain joins TRBV28 and TRBJ2-7; D unresolved. Germline loops: CDR1 MDHEN, CDR2 SYDVKM. Trimming removed 2 bases at V and 7 bases at J, with 9 bases between. The CDR3 loop spans 12 amino acids. CDR3 in amino acids: CASSLPYEEQYV. For the CDR3, the DNA is TGTGCCAGCAGTTTACCCTACGAAGAGCAGTACGTC.

This clone was observed a single time. J is TRBJ1-2 and V is TRBV19; 7 bases map to TRBD1. The CDR3 sequence is 13 residues long. Trimming cost V 4 bases and J 3 bases; bases outside gene matches: 2. In germline, CDR1 is LNHDA, CDR2 SQIVND (reference sequence). As DNA, the CDR3 is TGTGCCAGTAGTAGAACAGGGGACTATGGCTACACCTTC. As protein: CASSRTGDYGYTF.

The chain uses TRBV29-1 and TRBJ2-3, with D possibly being TRBD2 (8 bases). Trimming stripped 3 bases from V and 8 bases from J, with 18 bases between. CDR3 length: 14 residues. Germline assignment: CDR1 SQVTM and CDR2 ANQGSEA. DNA for the CDR3: TGCAGCGTTGAGAAGGGGGCTCGGGGGGGTACGCAGTATTTT. Protein product: CSVEKGARGGTQYF.

The genes are TRBV5-1 and TRBJ1-2; D may be TRBD1 (6 bases). Trimming pared 0 bases from V and 4 bases from J, leaving 13 bases between. The CDR3 sequence is 15 residues long. From germline, CDR1 is SGHRS and CDR2 YFSETQ. The CDR3, as DNA: TGCGCCAGCAGCTTGGCTGGACAGACGTTCTATGGCTACACCTTC. This encodes CASSLAGQTFYGYTF. The full variable domain, with the rest looked up from reference TRBV5-1 and TRBJ1-2, is KAGVTQTPRYLIKTRGQQVTLSCSPISGHRSVSWYQQTPGQGLQFLFEYFSETQRNKGNFPGRFSGRQFSNSRSEMNVSTLELGDSALYLCASSLAGQTFYGYTFGSGTRLTVV.

The CDR3 loop is CASSQEFQGTDTQYF. CDR3 nucleotides: TGCGCCAGCAGCCAAGAGTTTCAAGGCACAGATACGCAGTATTTT. V usage is TRBV4-1 and J usage is TRBJ2-3, with D uncertain. This CDR3 has 15 amino acids. Trimming pared 0 bases from V and 1 base from J, leaving 8 bases between. In germline, CDR1 is MGHRA, CDR2 YSYEKL.

Only a few counts were recorded for this clone. J is TRBJ1-1 and V is TRBV18; D might be TRBD1 (5 bases). The CDR3 has 14 residues. CDR1 and CDR2 (germline): KGHSH, LQKENI. V lost 4 bases, J lost 3 bases, and 12 bases lay in between. CDR3 in amino acids: CASSRFPGDTEAFF. CDR3 coding DNA: TGTGCCAGCTCACGCTTCCCGGGGGACACTGAAGCTTTCTTT.

The chain is built from TRBV2 and TRBJ1-2; D ambiguous. The CDR3 has 14 residues. Germline CDR1 reads SNHLY; CDR2 reads FYNNEI. Trimming took 4 bases from V and 2 from J, leaving 11 bases between them. Written as DNA, the CDR3 is TGTGCCAGCAGTGGACCGACGGCGAACTATGGCTACACCTTC. As protein: CASSGPTANYGYTF.

The genes are TRBV30 and TRBJ1-2; no reliable D call. V gave up 1 base and J gave up 8 bases, with 8 bases separating them. The CDR3 has 11 residues. Germline-derived CDR1 and CDR2 are GTSNPN and SVGIG (reference sequence). CDR3 amino acids: CAWSGRSGYTF. The CDR3 DNA is TGTGCCTGGAGTGGCAGATCCGGCTACACCTTC. Combining the CDR3 with reference TRBV30 and TRBJ1-2 gives the whole variable domain SQTIHQWPATLVQPVGSPLSLECTVEGTSNPNLYWYRQAAGRGLQLLFYSVGIGQISSEVPQNLSASRPQDRQFILSSKKLLLSDSGFYLCAWSGRSGYTFGSGTRLTVV.

This clone was counted a single time. In DNA form, the CDR3 reads TGTGCCAGTAGTAGACAGGTTTACTCTGGAAACACCATATATTTT. Its protein is CASSRQVYSGNTIYF. The gene calls are TRBV19 and TRBJ1-3, with a tentative D call TRBD1 (6 bases). Germline CDR1 and CDR2: LNHDA and SQIVND (reference sequence). Trimming took off 4 bases at V and 0 bases at J, with 10 bases between the two ends. The CDR3 extends over 15 amino acids.

This clone was observed a few times. DNA of the CDR3: TGTGCCAGCAGCTTAAGCAGTTCCTACAATGAGCAGTTCTTC. It codes for CASSLSSSYNEQFF. The chain has TRBV7-2 and TRBJ2-1; D remains unclear. V shed 2 bases and J shed 1 base, with 6 bases lying between them. The CDR3 has 14 residues. Germline V lookup: CDR1 SGHTA, CDR2 FQGNSA.

V gene TRBV11-2 combines with J gene TRBJ2-4; TRBD1 is a possible D gene (5 bases). The CDR3 spans 13 residues. Per the germline V gene, CDR1 is SGHAT and CDR2 is FQNNGV. The V end was cut by 5 bases, the J end by 7 bases, with 12 bases between. CDR3 nucleotide sequence: TGTGCCAGCAGCGAAAGGGGTAGGAACATTCAGTACTTC. This translates into CASSERGRNIQYF.

The chain recombines TRBV7-8 with TRBJ1-6, with D maybe TRBD1 (6 bases). The CDR3 is made up of 15 amino acids. The V end was cut by 5 bases, the J end by 8 bases, with 16 bases between. Germline CDR1 and CDR2: SGHVS and FQNEAQ. The CDR3 loop is CASSLTDSVHSPLHF. In nucleotides, the CDR3 is TGTGCCAGCAGCCTAACGGACAGCGTGCATTCACCCCTCCACTTT.